The 29 T cell receptor beta chains in this list originate from one sample, sequenced in a study of graft-versus-host responses after intestinal transplantation. Libraries were prepared by immunoSEQ multiplex PCR; TCRdb keeps only in-frame clonotypes and omits some of them. The table lists under 85,000 clones, about 94% of them singletons, with roughly 0.53% in the top ten. No antigen is known for these receptors. The sample consisted of unstimulated CD8+ T cells sorted from spleen or lymph node cells, taken before intestinal transplant. Receptors were obtained from a human donor who received an intestinal transplant.

This clone has more than one count but fewer than ten. The V gene is TRBV28, the J gene TRBJ2-1; the match to TRBD2 covers 12 bases. V dropped 4 bases and J dropped 7; count of bases not matched to a gene: 8. From germline, CDR1 is MDHEN and CDR2 SYDVKM. The CDR3 has 16 residues. In nucleotides, the CDR3 is TGTGCCAGCAGTTCTCGCCCTAGCGGGAGGGGAAATGAGCAGTTCTTC. This sequence encodes CASSSRPSGRGNEQFF. Together with reference TRBV28 and TRBJ2-1, the CDR3 gives the full variable domain: DVKVTQSSRYLVKRTGEKVFLECVQDMDHENMFWYRQDPGLGLRLIYFSYDVKMKEKGDIPEGYSVSREKKERFSLILESASTNQTSMYLCASSSRPSGRGNEQFFGPGTRLTVL.

DNA of the CDR3: TGTGCCAGCAGCTTACCAGGAGGAAACACCATATATTTT. This gives the protein CASSLPGGNTIYF. V gene TRBV11-2 combines with J gene TRBJ1-3; D unresolved. CDR1 and CDR2 from the germline V gene are SGHAT and FQNNGV. Trimming removed 2 bases at V and 4 bases at J, with 6 bases between. This CDR3 contains 13 residues.

The chain couples TRBV10-3 to TRBJ2-3; no clear D gene. The V gene lost 3 bases and the J gene lost 2 bases, with 24 bases spanning the gap. CDR3 length: 19 residues. Germline-derived CDR1 and CDR2 are ENHRY and SYGVKD. CDR3 sequence reads: CAISDHPSEARLNTDTQYF. The CDR3 nucleotides are TGTGCCATCAGTGACCACCCTTCAGAGGCGAGGCTAAACACAGATACGCAGTATTTT.

J is TRBJ2-5 and V is TRBV27; TRBD1 might be the D (6 bases). The CDR3 covers 14 residues. Germline V gene sequence: CDR1 MNHEY, CDR2 SMNVEV (reference sequence). V was cut by 3 bases and J by 5 bases, with 13 bases left in between. The CDR3 DNA reads TGTGCCAGCAGTTTCACAGGGCTGGGGGAGACCCAGTACTTC. This codes for CASSFTGLGETQYF.

This chain connects TRBV4-1 to TRBJ1-1, with 7 bases fitting TRBD1. Germline lookup yields CDR1 MGHRA and CDR2 YSYEKL. The CDR3 loop spans 16 amino acids. The V and J ends lost 3 bases and 4 bases, in that order; junction bases with no gene match: 11. DNA for the CDR3: TGCGCCAGCAGCCACCGGACAGGACGGGCGTCCACTGAAGCTTTCTTT. This sequence encodes CASSHRTGRASTEAFF.

The chain is built from TRBV9 and TRBJ2-1; TRBD2 matches 10 bases. Germline V gene sequence: CDR1 SGDLS, CDR2 YYNGEE. The CDR3 runs 16 residues. The V and J ends lost 4 bases and 2 bases, in that order; junction bases with no gene match: 6. Here the CDR3 reads CASSPRLAGAYNEQFF. CDR3 coding DNA: TGTGCCAGCAGCCCCCGACTAGCGGGTGCCTACAATGAGCAGTTCTTC.

Comment on this clone: The junction differs from germline at one of its ends, possibly a read error. The V and J genes are TRBV4-2 and TRBJ1-5; no definite D call. Germline V CDR1 and CDR2: LGHNA, YNFKEQ. This CDR3 is built from 13 residues. This CDR3 reads CASSQPSNQSQHF. In DNA, the CDR3 is TGTGCCAGCAGCCAACCCAGCAATCAGTCCCAGCATTTT.

The chain employs TRBV27 and TRBJ2-1, with D perhaps matching TRBD2 (6 bases). Deletions cut 2 bases from V and 7 bases from J, with 15 bases between. The CDR3 covers 15 residues. CDR1 and CDR2 from the germline V gene are MNHEY and SMNVEV (reference sequence). The CDR3 DNA reads TGTGCCAGCAGTTTAGGCCCCGGCGGGGTGAATGAGCAGTTCTTC. It yields the protein CASSLGPGGVNEQFF.

The chain combines TRBV27 with TRBJ2-1; D might be TRBD2 (5 bases). CDR1 and CDR2 (germline): MNHEY, SMNVEV (reference sequence). The CDR3 length is 15 residues. V was shortened by 6 bases and J by 0 bases, with 12 bases between the two germline ends. The CDR3 here is CASSSLGSSYNEQFF. The CDR3 region has the DNA TGTGCCAGCAGCTCTTTGGGGAGCTCCTACAATGAGCAGTTCTTC.

The genes are TRBV7-8 and TRBJ2-7, with 14 bases lining up with TRBD2. This CDR3 region has 16 residues. Germline values: CDR1 SGHVS, CDR2 FQNEAQ. V shed 5 bases and J 1 base; nucleotides not matched to a gene: 4. CDR3 region: CASSGRLAGGSYEQYF. The CDR3 nucleotides are TGTGCCAGCAGCGGGAGACTAGCGGGAGGGTCCTACGAGCAGTACTTC.

The V and J genes are TRBV6-5 and TRBJ1-1; perhaps TRBD1 as D (5 bases). With 4 bases removed from V and 5 bases from J, the gap between germline ends came to 17 bases. The CDR3 covers 15 residues. Per the germline V gene, CDR1 is MNHEY and CDR2 is SVGAGI. This CDR3 is CASSLSMGPGTEAFF. In nucleotides, the CDR3 is TGTGCCAGCAGTTTATCTATGGGGCCGGGGACTGAAGCTTTCTTT.

The DNA for the CDR3 is TGTGCCAGTAGTATATCTGGGGGGGACAATGAGCAGTTCTTC. This gives the protein CASSISGGDNEQFF. This chain links TRBV19 with TRBJ2-1; 7 bases fit TRBD2. This CDR3 comprises 14 residues. Germline-derived CDR1 and CDR2 are LNHDA and SQIVND (reference sequence). V was pared by 2 bases and J by 5 bases, with 3 bases of the junction left unmatched. The variable domain in full, completed from reference TRBV19 and TRBJ2-1, reads DGGITQSPKYLFRKEGQNVTLSCEQNLNHDAMYWYRQDPGQGLRLIYYSQIVNDFQKGDIAEGYSVSREKKESFPLTVTSAQKNPTAFYLCASSISGGDNEQFFGPGTRLTVL.

The chain carries TRBV5-1 and TRBJ2-7, with TRBD1 matching over 7 bases. CDR1 and CDR2 (germline): SGHRS, YFSETQ. The CDR3 spans 17 residues. The J segment lost 0 bases and the V segment lost 4 bases, leaving 13 bases of the junction unmatched. The CDR3 bases are TGCGCCAGCAGCCACCGGGACAGTTCTTCGTTCTCCTACGAGCAGTACTTC. This translates into CASSHRDSSSFSYEQYF.

The rearrangement uses TRBV4-1 and TRBJ2-7; D call uncertain. Trimming took 0 bases from V and 5 from J, leaving 5 bases between them. The length of the CDR3 is 12 residues. Germline CDR1 MGHRA, CDR2 YSYEKL. The CDR3 DNA is TGCGCCAGCAGCCAAGAAGGTGACGAGCAGTACTTC. This gives the protein CASSQEGDEQYF.

The V call is TRBV5-6, the J call TRBJ1-4; 8 nucleotides align to TRBD1. The CDR3 totals 16 residues. Germline trimming cut 0 bases from V and 8 bases from J; bases unmatched to any gene: 9. Germline V CDR1 and CDR2: SGHDT, YYEEEE. CDR3 bases: TGTGCCAGCAGCTTGGCCCCCGGACAGGGTCACGAAAAACTGTTTTTT. Translation: CASSLAPGQGHEKLFF.

V and J are TRBV9 and TRBJ2-5; no firm D call. The CDR3 extends over 18 amino acids. V gave up 10 bases and J gave up 5 bases, with 33 bases separating them. Germline CDR1 reads SGDLS; CDR2 reads YYNGEE. The CDR3 bases are TGTGCCGTCGCCGTCGGTGGCGGTACTCTCACCCTTGGGGAGACCCAGTACTTC. Amino acids: CAVAVGGGTLTLGETQYF.

The V call is TRBV28, the J call TRBJ1-1; no clear D gene. The CDR3 has 15 residues. The V gene's germline CDR1 is MDHEN and CDR2 SYDVKM. Trimming cost V 6 bases and J 5 bases, with 19 bases left between them. CDR3 amino acids: CASRYVKRVSTEAFF. The CDR3 nucleotides are TGTGCCAGCAGGTACGTTAAGAGGGTGAGTACTGAAGCTTTCTTT.

The CDR3 DNA reads as TGTGCCAGCAGCCTACTGACAGGGTCGGAGACCCAGTACTTC. As protein: CASSLLTGSETQYF. The chain combines TRBV5-4 with TRBJ2-5; 7 positions match TRBD1. The germline V gene encodes CDR1 SGHNT and CDR2 YYREEE (reference sequence). The CDR3 length is 14 residues. Trimming at V came to 4 bases and at J to 5 bases, leaving 8 bases not matched to a gene. Full variable domain (missing parts from reference TRBV5-4 and TRBJ2-5): ETGVTQSPTHLIKTRGQQVTLRCSSQSGHNTVSWYQQALGQGPQFIFQYYREEENGRGNFPPRFSGLQFPNYSSELNVNALELDDSALYLCASSLLTGSETQYFGPGTRLLVL.

This rearrangement joins TRBV6-5 to TRBJ2-7, with 9 bases lining up with TRBD1. The CDR3 covers 13 residues. Germline trimming cut 6 bases from V and 4 bases from J; bases unmatched to any gene: 4. Germline CDR1 MNHEY, CDR2 SVGAGI. The CDR3 sequence is CASSLGQGYEQYF. As DNA, the CDR3 is TGTGCCAGCAGCCTGGGACAGGGATACGAGCAGTACTTC.

This chain links TRBV9 with TRBJ2-2, with TRBD1 identical over 11 bases. After removal of 4 bases from V and 7 bases from J, the junction contained 9 bases not matched to a gene. Germline values: CDR1 SGDLS, CDR2 YYNGEE. The CDR3 extends over 16 amino acids. The CDR3 bases are TGTGCCAGCAGCACACGGGACAGGGGGTTTCTCGGGGAGCTGTTTTTT. Protein sequence: CASSTRDRGFLGELFF.

The chain combines TRBV4-1 with TRBJ2-5; D might be TRBD2 (5 bases). Germline CDR1 and CDR2: MGHRA and YSYEKL. This CDR3 spans 14 amino acids. V was trimmed by 3 bases and J by 2 bases, leaving 10 bases between them. CDR3 in amino acids: CASSHSAVQETQYF. In DNA, the CDR3 is TGCGCCAGCAGCCATTCAGCGGTTCAAGAGACCCAGTACTTC.

The chain has TRBV6-5 and TRBJ2-7, with 13 positions matching TRBD2. Germline CDR1 and CDR2: MNHEY and SVGAGI. The CDR3 has 16 residues. J gave up 3 bases and V 4 bases, and 6 bases lay outside the gene matches. The CDR3, as DNA: TGTGCCAGCAGTTCCTTGACTAGCGGGAGGATCTACGAGCAGTACTTC. Protein: CASSSLTSGRIYEQYF.

The V and J genes are TRBV7-9 and TRBJ2-1; the match to TRBD2 covers 8 bases. Germline CDR1 and CDR2: SEHNR and FQNEAQ (reference sequence). This CDR3 is 19 amino acids long. The J segment lost 6 bases and the V segment lost 4 bases, leaving 20 bases of the junction unmatched. DNA of the CDR3: TGTGCCAGCAGCTGGGGACTAGGGATTCACTTTACGCGTTTCAATGAGCAGTTCTTC. It encodes CASSWGLGIHFTRFNEQFF.

The V call is TRBV19, the J call TRBJ1-1; 9 positions match TRBD1. The germline gives CDR1 LNHDA, CDR2 SQIVND (reference sequence). Losses at the gene ends were 5 bases for V and 1 base for J; bases not matched to a gene: 8. CDR3 length: 16 residues. DNA of the CDR3: TGTGCCAGTAGTGTGTACAGGGGGCCGGGGAACACTGAAGCTTTCTTT. Encoded protein: CASSVYRGPGNTEAFF.

The chain recombines TRBV5-6 with TRBJ1-1; D perhaps matches TRBD1 (6 bases). Trimming took off 1 base at V and 6 bases at J, with 16 bases between the two ends. There are 15 residues in the CDR3. Germline V lookup: CDR1 SGHDT, CDR2 YYEEEE. Written as DNA, the CDR3 is TGTGCCAGCAGCTTGAACCGAGGGGGGGACTCTGAAGCTTTCTTT. This translates into CASSLNRGGDSEAFF.

The gene calls are TRBV2 and TRBJ2-3, with 7 bases identical to TRBD1. The junction had 12 bases not matched to a gene; V was cut back by 6 bases and J by 6 bases. The CDR3 runs 15 residues. The V gene's germline CDR1 is SNHLY and CDR2 FYNNEI. CDR3 in amino acids: CASSDGQAPMDTQYF. CDR3 DNA: TGTGCCAGCAGCGACGGACAGGCCCCGATGGATACGCAGTATTTT. Supplemented by reference TRBV2 and TRBJ2-3, the full variable domain reads EPEVTQTPSHQVTQMGQEVILRCVPISNHLYFYWYRQILGQKVEFLVSFYNNEISEKSEIFDDQFSVERPDGSNFTLKIRSTKLEDSAMYFCASSDGQAPMDTQYFGPGTRLTVL.

J is TRBJ2-3 and V is TRBV7-9; D remains unclear. V was clipped by 1 base and J by 2 bases, with 7 bases between them. The CDR3 spans 14 residues. The V gene's germline CDR1 is SEHNR and CDR2 FQNEAQ (reference sequence). The CDR3 sequence is CASSLGYYTDTQYF. DNA for the CDR3: TGTGCCAGCAGCTTAGGGTACTACACAGATACGCAGTATTTT.

The chain carries TRBV10-3 and TRBJ2-1, with D perhaps matching TRBD2 (5 bases). V lost 9 bases and J 8 bases, leaving 20 bases between the germline ends. The CDR3 consists of 14 residues. Germline assignment: CDR1 ENHRY and CDR2 SYGVKD. The CDR3, as DNA: TGTGCCATGAAAGACTTGGACTGGGCGGATGAGCAGTTCTTC. It specifies CAMKDLDWADEQFF.

This clone showed up just once. The chain joins TRBV25-1 to TRBJ1-1, with unresolved D. Germline V gene sequence: CDR1 MGHDK, CDR2 SYGVNS. The CDR3 spans 12 residues. The ends were cut back, 9 bases at V and 2 bases at J, with 10 bases in the middle. Written as DNA, the CDR3 is TGTGCCAGATACAAAGTTAACACTGAAGCTTTCTTT. This encodes CARYKVNTEAFF. Full variable domain (missing parts from reference TRBV25-1 and TRBJ1-1): EADIYQTPRYLVIGTGKKITLECSQTMGHDKMYWYQQDPGMELHLIHYSYGVNSTEKGDLSSESTVSRIRTEHFPLTLESARPSHTSQYLCARYKVNTEAFFGQGTRLTVV.